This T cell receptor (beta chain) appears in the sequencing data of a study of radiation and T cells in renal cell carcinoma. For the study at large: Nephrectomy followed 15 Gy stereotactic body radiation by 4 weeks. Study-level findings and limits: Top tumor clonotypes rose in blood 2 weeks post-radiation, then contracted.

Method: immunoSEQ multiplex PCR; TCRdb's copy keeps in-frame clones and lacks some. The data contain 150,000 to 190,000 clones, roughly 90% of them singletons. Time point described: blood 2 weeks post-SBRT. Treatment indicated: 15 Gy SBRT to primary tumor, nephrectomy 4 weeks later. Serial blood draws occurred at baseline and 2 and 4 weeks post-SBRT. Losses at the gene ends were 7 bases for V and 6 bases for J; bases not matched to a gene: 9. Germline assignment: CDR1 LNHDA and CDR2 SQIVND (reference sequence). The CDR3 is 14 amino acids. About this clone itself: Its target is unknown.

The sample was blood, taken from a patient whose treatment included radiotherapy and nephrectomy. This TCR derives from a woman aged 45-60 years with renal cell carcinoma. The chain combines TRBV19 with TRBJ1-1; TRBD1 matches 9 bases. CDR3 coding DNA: TGTGCCAGTATGCACAGGGGGCGGAAAGCTGAAGCTTTCTTT. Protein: CASMHRGRKAEAFF.